This T cell receptor beta chain comes out of a study of Ad26.COV2.S vaccination and SARS-CoV-2 variants. The treatment here: some 20 received Ad26.COV2.S at low or high dose, single or two shots; 5 received placebo; per-sample allocation not given. Sampling took place 63 days after the first vaccine or placebo injection. The CDR3 runs to 15 residues. Germline V gene lookup returns CDR1 SGHTA and CDR2 FQGNSA. The protocol was immunoSEQ multiplex PCR, while the TCRdb copy is restricted to in-frame clones and leaves out a portion. The sample holds over 400,000 clones, about 90% seen once. On this clone: The junction and the germline gene differ at one end; a read error may be behind it.

The gene calls are TRBV7-2 and TRBJ2-5, with TRBD2 identical over 9 bases. The source was peripheral blood, collected in a trial of Ad26.COV2.S vaccine versus placebo. The TCR was taken from a person aged 18-65 years who received the Ad26.COV2.S COVID-19 vaccine or a placebo. The CDR3 DNA is TGTGCCAGCAGCCTAGAGGGGGGAAGCGGGGGGACCCGTCACTTC. The encoded protein is CASSLEGGSGGTRHF.